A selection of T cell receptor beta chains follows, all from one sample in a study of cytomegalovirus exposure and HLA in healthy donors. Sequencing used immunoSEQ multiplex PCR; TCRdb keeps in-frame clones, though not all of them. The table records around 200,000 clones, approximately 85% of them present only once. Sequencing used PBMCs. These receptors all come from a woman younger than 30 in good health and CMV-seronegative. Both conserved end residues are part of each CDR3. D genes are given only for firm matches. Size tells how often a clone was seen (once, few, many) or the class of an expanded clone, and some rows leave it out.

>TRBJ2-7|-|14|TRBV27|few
CASSFNSLGYEQYF
TGTGCCAGCAGTTTTAACAGCCTTGGTTACGAGCAGTACTTC
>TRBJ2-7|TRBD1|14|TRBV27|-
CASSPGTGGYEQYF
TGTGCCAGCAGTCCCGGGACAGGGGGCTACGAGCAGTACTTC
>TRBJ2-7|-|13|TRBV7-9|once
CASSSDSDYEQYF
TGTGCCAGCAGCTCTGACTCTGACTACGAGCAGTACTTC
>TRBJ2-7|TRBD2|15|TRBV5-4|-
CASSLAGTSGKEQYF
TGTGCCAGCAGCTTGGCCGGGACTAGCGGGAAAGAGCAGTACTTC
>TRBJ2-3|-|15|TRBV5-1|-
CASSLAVSDTDTQYF
TGCGCCAGCAGCTTGGCGGTCAGCGACACAGATACGCAGTATTTT
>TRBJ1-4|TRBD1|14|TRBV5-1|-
CATRRGQDNEKLFF
TGCGCCACAAGACGGGGACAGGATAATGAAAAACTGTTTTTT
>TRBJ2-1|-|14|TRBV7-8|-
CASSLSRSVNEQFF
TGTGCCAGCAGCTTATCTAGATCGGTCAATGAGCAGTTCTTC
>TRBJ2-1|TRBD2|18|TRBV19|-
CASSIEAAGDGLYNEQFF
TGTGCCAGTAGTATAGAGGCGGCGGGAGACGGGTTGTACAATGAGCAGTTCTTC
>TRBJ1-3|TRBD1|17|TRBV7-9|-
CASSWGTGGFSGNTIYF
TGTGCCAGCAGCTGGGGGACAGGCGGCTTCTCTGGAAACACCATATATTTT
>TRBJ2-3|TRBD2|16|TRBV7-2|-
CASSRPKGLVSDTQYF
TGTGCCAGCAGTCGGCCCAAGGGACTAGTGTCAGATACGCAGTATTTT
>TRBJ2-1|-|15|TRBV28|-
CASSESGSKYNEQFF
TGTGCCAGCAGTGAAAGCGGTTCAAAATACAATGAGCAGTTCTTC
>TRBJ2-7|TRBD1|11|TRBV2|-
CASSGDREQYF
TGTGCCAGCAGTGGGGACAGGGAGCAGTACTTC
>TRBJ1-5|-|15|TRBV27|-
CASSLGRGSNQPQHF
TGTGCCAGCAGTTTGGGGCGGGGGAGCAATCAGCCCCAGCATTTT
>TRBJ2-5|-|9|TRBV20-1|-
CSARDYQYF
TGCAGTGCTAGAGATTATCAGTACTTC
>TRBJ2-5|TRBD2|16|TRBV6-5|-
CASSYSLAGGQETQYF
TGTGCCAGCAGTTACTCACTAGCGGGGGGGCAAGAGACCCAGTACTTC
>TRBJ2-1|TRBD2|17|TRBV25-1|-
CASSELWREGSHNEQFF
TGTGCCAGCAGTGAATTATGGCGGGAGGGCAGCCACAATGAGCAGTTCTTC
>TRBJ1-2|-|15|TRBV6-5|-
CASSYSNIPDYGYTF
TGTGCCAGCAGTTACTCGAACATCCCAGACTATGGCTACACCTTC
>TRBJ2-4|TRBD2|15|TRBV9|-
CASSLAGGAKNIQYF
TGTGCCAGCAGCCTAGCGGGAGGGGCCAAAAACATTCAGTACTTC